The 26 T cell receptor beta chains reported below all come from one sample, sequenced in a study of T cell changes during pregnancy in multiple sclerosis. Assay used: immunoSEQ multiplex PCR; TCRdb lists only in-frame clones, some missing. Seen here are around 110,000 clones, 80% to 95% observed once, and the top ten hold over 0.65%. The input for sequencing was peripheral blood, taken in the third trimester of pregnancy. The receptor set was obtained from a female donor in good health, enrolled as a control in a pregnancy study.

The sample holds one count of this clone. This rearrangement joins TRBV4-1 to TRBJ1-1, with a tentative D call TRBD1 (6 bases). There are 17 residues in the CDR3. CDR1 is MGHRA and CDR2 is YSYEKL in the germline V gene. V was trimmed by 1 base and J by 3 bases, leaving 18 bases between them. The CDR3 sequence is CASSQGQAFRRYTEAFF. The DNA of the CDR3 is TGCGCCAGCAGCCAAGGACAGGCCTTCCGAAGGTACACTGAAGCTTTCTTT.

The CDR3 region is CASSPGTSGGAVSYNEQFF. The DNA for the CDR3 is TGTGCCAGCAGCCCAGGGACTAGCGGGGGGGCCGTATCCTACAATGAGCAGTTCTTC. The V and J genes are TRBV13 and TRBJ2-1; 16 nucleotides align to TRBD2. Trimming took 5 bases from V and 1 from J; bases not matched to a gene: 8. Looked up from germline, CDR1 is PRHDT and CDR2 is FYEKMQ (reference sequence). The length of the CDR3 is 19 residues.

The chain employs TRBV4-1 and TRBJ1-4; D remains unclear. V was clipped by 5 bases and J by 6 bases, with 13 bases between them. Germline CDR1 is MGHRA and CDR2 is YSYEKL. CDR3 length equals 14 residues. Here the CDR3 reads CASSFQGGDEKLFF. The CDR3, as DNA: TGCGCCAGCAGCTTTCAAGGAGGAGATGAAAAACTGTTTTTT.

The rearrangement uses TRBV6-4 and TRBJ1-1; D is unresolved. Germline values: CDR1 MRHNA, CDR2 SNTAGT. Deletions cut 6 bases from V and 1 base from J, with 12 bases between. The CDR3 length is 14 residues. The CDR3, as DNA: TGTGCCAGCAGAGCGGGGAGCGCGAACACTGAAGCTTTCTTT. Its protein is CASRAGSANTEAFF.

This sequence joins TRBV5-4 and TRBJ2-7; TRBD1 matches 7 bases. The germline CDR1 and CDR2 sequences are SGHNT and YYREEE (reference sequence). The CDR3 sequence is 16 residues long. V gave up 0 bases and J gave up 2 bases; unmatched junction bases: 8. The DNA for the CDR3 is TGTGCCAGCAGCTTGGATCTAGGGGACAGCGCCTACGAGCAGTACTTC. Protein sequence: CASSLDLGDSAYEQYF. The variable domain in full, completed from reference TRBV5-4 and TRBJ2-7, reads ETGVTQSPTHLIKTRGQQVTLRCSSQSGHNTVSWYQQALGQGPQFIFQYYREEENGRGNFPPRFSGLQFPNYSSELNVNALELDDSALYLCASSLDLGDSAYEQYFGPGTRLTVT.

This chain joins TRBV7-9 and TRBJ1-2; 7 positions agree with TRBD1. The CDR3 spans 16 residues. The V gene end was trimmed by 5 bases and the J gene end by 0 bases; junction bases not matched to a gene: 9. The germline gives CDR1 SEHNR, CDR2 FQNEAQ (reference sequence). The CDR3 loop reads CASSRGTDLSNYGYTF. The CDR3 bases are TGTGCCAGCAGCCGGGGGACAGACCTTTCTAACTATGGCTACACCTTC.

The chain uses TRBV10-3 and TRBJ2-5; the match to TRBD2 covers 14 bases. Germline loops: CDR1 ENHRY, CDR2 SYGVKD. J was trimmed by 5 bases and V by 2 bases; bases with no gene match: 4. The CDR3 spans 16 residues. CDR3 DNA: TGTGCCATCAGTGAGGGGACTAGCGGGGGAAGTGAGACCCAGTACTTC. Its translation: CAISEGTSGGSETQYF.

This sequence joins TRBV7-2 and TRBJ2-7; weak D call: TRBD1 (5 bases). CDR1 SGHTA and CDR2 FQGNSA come from the germline V gene. The CDR3 totals 15 residues. The germline V and J ends were trimmed by 3 bases and 0 bases, with 12 bases remaining between them. The CDR3 loop reads CASSLTVLTSYEQYF. The DNA of the CDR3 is TGTGCCAGCAGCTTGACAGTCCTTACCTCCTACGAGCAGTACTTC.

The rearrangement uses TRBV11-3 and TRBJ1-1; D may be TRBD1 (6 bases). Germline V gene lookup returns CDR1 SGHNT and CDR2 YENEEA. V was shortened by 5 bases and J by 4 bases, with 20 bases between the two germline ends. The CDR3 runs 16 residues. The CDR3 DNA sequence: TGTGCCAGCAGCACGAATGGCGGGGGCAAGGGCACTGAAGCTTTCTTT. Translating gives CASSTNGGGKGTEAFF.

The rearrangement joins TRBV18 to TRBJ2-7; tentative D call: TRBD2 (5 bases). Germline-derived CDR1 and CDR2 are KGHSH and LQKENI. V was trimmed by 3 bases and J by 2 bases, leaving 14 bases between them. The CDR3 has 15 residues. In DNA, the CDR3 is TGTGCCAGCTCACCTACTCCGGGATCCCCCTACGAGCAGTACTTC. Translating it yields CASSPTPGSPYEQYF.

There are a few counts of this clone. This chain connects TRBV30 to TRBJ1-1; D might be TRBD1 (5 bases). CDR1 and CDR2 (germline): GTSNPN, SVGIG (reference sequence). V was clipped by 5 bases and J by 5 bases, with 12 bases between them. The CDR3 length is 12 residues. Written as DNA, the CDR3 is TGTGCCTGGCGACCAGGGTATACTGAAGCTTTCTTT. Amino acids: CAWRPGYTEAFF.

J is TRBJ2-7 and V is TRBV11-2, with D maybe TRBD1 (6 bases). Germline loops: CDR1 SGHAT, CDR2 FQNNGV. V lost 5 bases and J 2 bases, leaving 16 bases between the germline ends. This CDR3 region has 15 residues. CDR3 protein: CASSLRGTSTYEQYF. The CDR3, as DNA: TGTGCCAGCAGCCTGAGGGGGACATCTACCTACGAGCAGTACTTC. Drawing the rest from reference TRBV11-2 and TRBJ2-7, the complete variable domain is EAGVAQSPRYKIIEKRQSVAFWCNPISGHATLYWYQQILGQGPKLLIQFQNNGVVDDSQLPKDRFSAERLKGVDSTLKIQPAKLEDSAVYLCASSLRGTSTYEQYFGPGTRLTVT.

The CDR3 spells CASSTGLAGSYEQYF. CDR3 DNA: TGTGCCAGCAGCACCGGACTAGCGGGGTCCTACGAGCAGTACTTC. This chain uses TRBV9 with TRBJ2-7; 12 bases line up with TRBD2. The CDR3 is 15 residues long. The germline V gene encodes CDR1 SGDLS and CDR2 YYNGEE. J was trimmed by 1 base and V by 4 bases; bases with no gene match: 3.

The chain is built from TRBV7-2 and TRBJ1-2; D unresolved. This CDR3 spans 12 amino acids. The germline V and J ends were trimmed by 3 bases and 4 bases, with 6 bases remaining between them. CDR1 is SGHTA, CDR2 FQGNSA, per germline. The CDR3 DNA is TGTGCCAGCAGCTTTGCGAGCTATGGCTACACCTTC. Its protein product is CASSFASYGYTF.

The rearrangement joins TRBV2 to TRBJ1-1; D remains unclear. In germline, CDR1 is SNHLY, CDR2 FYNNEI. The CDR3 has 14 residues. Trimming removed 1 base at V and 4 bases at J, with 10 bases between. The CDR3 protein is CASSEEGSPTEAFF. The DNA for the CDR3 is TGTGCCAGCAGTGAAGAAGGGAGCCCCACTGAAGCTTTCTTT.

J is TRBJ2-1 and V is TRBV7-9, with D tentatively TRBD1 (5 bases). V was trimmed by 2 bases and J by 6 bases, leaving 11 bases between them. This CDR3 contains 14 residues. CDR1 is SEHNR, CDR2 FQNEAQ, per germline (reference sequence). CDR3 protein: CASSLSGLSNEQFF. The CDR3 DNA is TGTGCCAGCAGCTTATCAGGGCTTAGCAATGAGCAGTTCTTC.

V and J are TRBV5-4 and TRBJ2-2, with 7 nucleotides matching TRBD1. From germline, CDR1 is SGHNT and CDR2 YYREEE (reference sequence). J lost 4 bases, V lost 4 bases, and 7 bases had no gene match. The CDR3 runs to 15 residues. The CDR3 is CASSDRTGITGELFF. The CDR3, as DNA: TGTGCCAGCAGCGATAGGACAGGAATCACCGGGGAGCTGTTTTTT.

This sequence joins TRBV9 and TRBJ1-3, with D perhaps matching TRBD1 (5 bases). The length of the CDR3 is 14 residues. CDR1 is SGDLS and CDR2 is YYNGEE in the germline V gene. Trimming took off 1 base at V and 10 bases at J, with 15 bases between the two ends. In nucleotides, the CDR3 is TGTGCCAGCAGCGTATCGGGAGACAGTTCGACCATATATTTT. It codes for CASSVSGDSSTIYF.

J is TRBJ1-1 and V is TRBV6-5, with D perhaps matching TRBD1 (5 bases). Germline assignment: CDR1 MNHEY and CDR2 SVGAGI. The CDR3 is 13 residues long. Trimming took 11 bases from V and 3 from J, leaving 16 bases between them. The CDR3 sequence: CAVAGRVYTEAFF. In DNA form, the CDR3 reads TGTGCCGTGGCAGGGAGGGTTTACACTGAAGCTTTCTTT.

The chain joins TRBV18 to TRBJ1-5; TRBD1 might be the D (5 bases). In germline, CDR1 is KGHSH, CDR2 LQKENI. The CDR3 contains 15 residues. V was pared by 3 bases and J by 5 bases, with 14 bases between. The CDR3, as DNA: TGTGCCAGCTCACCGGGGGGGGTGGGTGATCAGCCCCAGCATTTT. Translated: CASSPGGVGDQPQHF.

V usage is TRBV5-6 and J usage is TRBJ1-2; 10 bases agree with TRBD1. V shed 3 bases, J shed 8 bases, and the junction held 10 bases outside the gene matches. CDR1 is SGHDT and CDR2 is YYEEEE in the germline V gene. The CDR3 has 15 amino acids. The CDR3 sequence: CASSYGTGVHQGYTF. The CDR3 DNA sequence: TGTGCCAGCAGCTACGGGACAGGGGTACATCAGGGCTACACCTTC.

Only a few counts were recorded for this clone. The V call is TRBV29-1, the J call TRBJ2-7; D might be TRBD1 (5 bases). Germline V gene data show CDR1 as SQVTM and CDR2 as ANQGSEA. This CDR3 has 10 amino acids. The V end was cut by 6 bases, the J end by 4 bases, with 7 bases between. Here the CDR3 reads CSVAGYEQYF. In DNA, the CDR3 is TGCAGCGTCGCAGGGTACGAGCAGTACTTC.

The rearrangement joins TRBV6-5 to TRBJ1-2; TRBD1 agrees at 7 bases. With 5 bases clipped from V and 6 bases from J, the junction kept 12 bases outside the gene matches. CDR3 length: 15 amino acids. CDR1 is MNHEY and CDR2 is SVGAGI in the germline V gene. The CDR3 nucleotides read TGTGCCAGCAGTCTACAGGGGATAGGGCGGGATGGCTACACCTTC. It is translated as CASSLQGIGRDGYTF.

V gene TRBV7-2 combines with J gene TRBJ2-7; 9 nucleotides match TRBD1. This CDR3 comprises 16 residues. V lost 5 bases to trimming and J lost 6 bases; unmatched junction nucleotides: 14. Germline V gene sequence: CDR1 SGHTA, CDR2 FQGNSA. The CDR3 DNA is TGTGCCAGCAGCCCTACTTCCGGGACAGGGTTGAGCGAGCAGTACTTC. The encoded protein is CASSPTSGTGLSEQYF.

This clone was counted once. The V call is TRBV7-6, the J call TRBJ2-7; no clear D. This CDR3 comprises 18 residues. V lost 2 bases and J 4 bases, leaving 24 bases between the germline ends. In germline, CDR1 is SGHVS, CDR2 FNYEAQ. CDR3: CASSLTTQMTAEAYEQYF. The CDR3 nucleotides read TGTGCCAGCAGCTTAACCACCCAAATGACCGCCGAGGCGTACGAGCAGTACTTC.

The genes are TRBV6-1 and TRBJ1-1; D call uncertain. Germline V CDR1 and CDR2: MNHNS, SASEGT. The CDR3 is 14 residues long. Trimming removed 2 bases at V and 2 bases at J, with 9 bases between. This CDR3 reads CASSESNSNTEAFF. The DNA of the CDR3 is TGTGCCAGCAGTGAAAGTAACAGCAACACTGAAGCTTTCTTT.